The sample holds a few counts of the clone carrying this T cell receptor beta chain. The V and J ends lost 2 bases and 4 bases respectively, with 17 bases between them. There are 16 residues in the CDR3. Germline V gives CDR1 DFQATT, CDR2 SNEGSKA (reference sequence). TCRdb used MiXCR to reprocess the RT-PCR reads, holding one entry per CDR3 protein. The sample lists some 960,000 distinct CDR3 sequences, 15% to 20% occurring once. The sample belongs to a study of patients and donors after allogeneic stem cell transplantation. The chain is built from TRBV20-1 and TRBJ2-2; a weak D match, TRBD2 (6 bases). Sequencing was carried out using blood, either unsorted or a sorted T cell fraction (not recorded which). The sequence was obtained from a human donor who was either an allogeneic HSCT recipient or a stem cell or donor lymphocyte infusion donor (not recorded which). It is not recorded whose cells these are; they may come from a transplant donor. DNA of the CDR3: TGCAGTGCTAGACCTACTGGGGGGAGCGTCACCGGGGAGCTGTTTTTT. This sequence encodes CSARPTGGSVTGELFF.